The rows below give T cell receptor beta chains drawn from one sample of a study of PD-1 blockade in classical Hodgkin lymphoma. Clones were sequenced by immunoSEQ multiplex PCR, and TCRdb holds only the in-frame ones, with some missing. The sample has around 60,000 clones, about 89% seen once. Sequences were derived from peripheral blood mononuclear cells (PBMCs), sampled before the fourth cycle of nivolumab. These receptor sequences come from a human donor with classical Hodgkin lymphoma. Both conserved end residues are part of each CDR3. Each record gives: J gene, D gene, V gene, clone size, CDR3 length, CDR3 protein, CDR3 DNA. D genes are given only for firm matches. Rows may omit the clone size; those that give it use once, few, many or a size class.

>TRBJ2-1|TRBD1|TRBV15|NA|16
CATSRGRTGSVDEQFF
TGTGCCACCAGCAGAGGCCGGACAGGGTCGGTCGATGAGCAGTTCTTC
>TRBJ2-1|NA|TRBV18|NA|16
CASSPLASGMTNEQFF
TGTGCCAGCTCACCATTGGCCTCTGGGATGACAAATGAGCAGTTCTTC
>TRBJ1-1|NA|TRBV7-8|once|14
CASSLSLPIAEAFF
TGTGCCAGCAGCTTAAGCTTGCCGATTGCTGAAGCTTTCTTT
>TRBJ1-1|TRBD1|TRBV6-5|NA|14
CASSYRGLWTEAFF
TGTGCCAGCAGTTACAGGGGGCTGTGGACTGAAGCTTTCTTT
>TRBJ2-2|NA|TRBV18|NA|15
CASSPGELVTGELFF
TGTGCCAGCTCACCAGGAGAGTTAGTCACCGGGGAGCTGTTTTTT
>TRBJ1-5|NA|TRBV4-1|NA|14
CASSRGPYNQPQHF
TGCGCCAGCAGCCGGGGTCCCTACAATCAGCCCCAGCATTTT
>TRBJ1-2|NA|TRBV15|NA|15
CATSRGGLLNYGYTF
TGTGCCACCAGCAGGGGGGGCCTACTTAACTATGGCTACACCTTC
>TRBJ1-2|TRBD1|TRBV19|NA|13
CASFGTGNYGYTF
TGTGCCAGTTTCGGGACAGGCAACTATGGCTACACCTTC
>TRBJ2-2|NA|TRBV9|NA|16
CASSVVSLEGTGELFF
TGTGCCAGCAGCGTAGTTAGCCTCGAGGGCACCGGGGAGCTGTTTTTT
>TRBJ2-5|NA|TRBV4-1|NA|15
CASSQDQREVETQYF
TGCGCCAGCAGCCAAGATCAGAGGGAGGTAGAGACCCAGTACTTC
>TRBJ1-1|NA|TRBV16|NA|12
CASSQSRGWAFF
TGTGCCAGCAGCCAATCTCGGGGTTGGGCTTTCTTT
>TRBJ1-1|NA|TRBV7-2|NA|16
CASSLMGEWISTEAFF
TGTGCCAGCAGCTTAATGGGGGAATGGATAAGCACTGAAGCTTTCTTT
>TRBJ2-5|NA|TRBV19|NA|14
CASSIGRSGETQYF
TGTGCCAGTAGTATAGGGCGAAGTGGAGAGACCCAGTACTTC
>TRBJ2-5|NA|TRBV2|NA|10
CASSGWTQYF
TGTGCCAGCAGTGGCTGGACCCAGTACTTC
>TRBJ1-6|TRBD1|TRBV29-1|few|12
CSVGDRGSPLHF
TGCAGCGTTGGGGACAGGGGGTCACCCCTCCACTTT
>TRBJ1-1|NA|TRBV7-9|NA|13
CASTRLGGTEAFF
TGTGCCAGCACGAGATTGGGGGGCACTGAAGCTTTCTTT
>TRBJ2-1|NA|TRBV19|NA|13
CASSIGGGRGKFF
TGTGCCAGTAGTATAGGCGGAGGGAGAGGGAAGTTCTTC
>TRBJ2-2|TRBD2|TRBV19|NA|16
CASSIITGGARGELFF
TGTGCCAGTAGTATAATTACCGGGGGGGCCCGCGGGGAGCTGTTTTTT
>TRBJ2-2|NA|TRBV28|NA|13
CASTHRPSGELFF
TGTGCCAGCACCCACCGTCCCTCCGGGGAGCTGTTTTTT
>TRBJ2-7|TRBD1|TRBV6-1|NA|14
CASRPGQGSFEQYF
TGTGCCAGCAGACCGGGACAGGGTTCCTTCGAGCAGTACTTC
>TRBJ1-3|NA|TRBV19|NA|14
CASSTQGTGNTIYF
TGTGCCAGTAGTACGCAGGGAACTGGAAACACCATATATTTT
>TRBJ2-7|NA|TRBV6-1|NA|13
CASGGTAGYEQYF
TGTGCCAGCGGTGGGACGGCTGGCTACGAGCAGTACTTC
>TRBJ2-2|TRBD1|TRBV7-9|NA|14
CASSFDRGRGELFF
TGTGCCAGCAGCTTTGACAGGGGGCGCGGGGAGCTGTTTTTT
>TRBJ2-7|TRBD2|TRBV6-5|NA|13
CASSYGTSGEQYF
TGTGCCAGCAGTTACGGGACTAGCGGCGAGCAGTACTTC
>TRBJ2-7|NA|TRBV27|NA|13
CASWEASSYEQYF
TGTGCCAGCTGGGAGGCGAGCTCCTACGAGCAGTACTTC
>TRBJ2-1|TRBD1|TRBV7-2|NA|14
CASSFVQGANEQFF
TGTGCCAGCAGCTTTGTCCAGGGGGCCAATGAGCAGTTCTTC
>TRBJ1-1|NA|TRBV5-1|NA|15
CASSLQDLKNTEAFF
TGCGCCAGCAGCTTGCAGGACTTGAAAAACACTGAAGCTTTCTTT
>TRBJ2-6|NA|TRBV4-1|NA|15
CASSQTGTGANVLTF
TGCGCCAGCAGCCAAACGGGGACTGGGGCCAACGTCCTGACTTTC
>TRBJ1-2|TRBD1|TRBV4-1|NA|15
CASSQDRDRNYGYTF
TGCGCCAGCAGCCAAGATCGGGACAGGAACTATGGCTACACCTTC
>TRBJ2-7|NA|TRBV7-9|NA|13
CASSPPRTYEQYF
TGTGCCAGCAGCCCCCCGAGAACCTACGAGCAGTACTTC
>TRBJ2-3|TRBD1|TRBV19|NA|13
CASGQGAKDTQYF
TGTGCCAGTGGACAGGGGGCTAAGGATACGCAGTATTTT
>TRBJ2-2|NA|TRBV5-5|NA|15
CASRLGVMWTGELFF
TGTGCCAGCAGACTTGGGGTCATGTGGACCGGGGAGCTGTTTTTT
>TRBJ2-7|NA|TRBV30|NA|14
CAWRNTGAPGEQYF
TGTGCCTGGAGAAACACGGGCGCCCCTGGGGAGCAGTACTTC
>TRBJ1-3|NA|TRBV19|NA|15
CASSMRDTSGNTIYF
TGTGCCAGTAGTATGCGGGACACCTCTGGAAACACCATATATTTT
>TRBJ2-2|TRBD1|TRBV11-3|NA|16
CASSHVGGDGTGELFF
TGTGCCAGCAGCCACGTAGGGGGCGACGGAACCGGGGAGCTGTTTTTT
>TRBJ2-7|NA|TRBV6-5|NA|13
CASSTPPSYEQYF
TGTGCCAGCAGTACCCCCCCGAGCTACGAGCAGTACTTC
>TRBJ2-2|NA|TRBV13|NA|15
CASSLGRVPSGELFF
TGTGCCAGCAGCCTCGGAAGGGTACCCTCCGGGGAGCTGTTTTTT
>TRBJ2-1|NA|TRBV5-1|NA|12
CASSWTGNEQFF
TGCGCCAGCAGCTGGACGGGAAATGAGCAGTTCTTC
>TRBJ1-2|NA|TRBV6-1|once|10
CASRGYGYTF
TGTGCCAGCAGGGGGTATGGCTACACCTTC
>TRBJ2-1|TRBD1|TRBV14|NA|15
CASSQEWDRGNEQFF
TGTGCCAGCAGCCAAGAATGGGACAGGGGGAATGAGCAGTTCTTC
>TRBJ2-1|NA|TRBV11-2|NA|13
CASSLGRIVEQFF
TGTGCCAGCAGCTTAGGTCGTATTGTTGAGCAGTTCTTC
>TRBJ2-1|NA|TRBV7-9|NA|13
CASSSTGYNEQFF
TGTGCCAGCAGCTCGACAGGATACAATGAGCAGTTCTTC
>TRBJ1-6|NA|TRBV27|NA|17
CASGVTAPGLLNSPLHF
TGTGCCAGCGGAGTGACAGCTCCGGGGCTCTTGAATTCACCCCTCCACTTT
>TRBJ2-7|NA|TRBV5-1|NA|12
CASNQGMGEQYF
TGCGCCAGCAATCAGGGAATGGGCGAGCAGTACTTC
>TRBJ2-3|NA|TRBV30|NA|14
CAWSNTDRTDTQYF
TGTGCCTGGAGTAACACAGACAGGACAGATACGCAGTATTTT
>TRBJ2-3|NA|TRBV7-9|NA|16
CASNIGRQAGPDTQYF
TGTGCCAGCAACATTGGGAGACAGGCCGGTCCAGATACGCAGTATTTT
>TRBJ2-3|NA|TRBV6-1|NA|16
CASSGSRVPAIDTQYF
TGTGCCAGCAGTGGATCTAGAGTCCCCGCCATCGATACGCAGTATTTT
>TRBJ1-2|NA|TRBV18|few|12
CASSPSRGGYTF
TGTGCCAGCTCACCCTCACGGGGGGGCTACACCTTC